The 30 T cell receptor beta chains given below trace back to one sample, sequenced in a study of beta chain features in type 1 diabetes. Their cognate antigens are unknown. General study findings and limits: In every one of the four CD4+ subsets, TCRB CDR3s were moderately but significantly shorter in Type 1 diabetes patients.

Isolated RNA was reverse transcribed in full, so expressed TCRB transcripts were sequenced. The assay was immunoSEQ multiplex PCR, and TCRdb's table has in-frame clones only and misses some. The sample shows around 40,000 clones, approximately 72% of them seen only once. The material sequenced was Tregs from blood. All receptors derive from a woman younger than 35 with type 1 diabetes.

The V call is TRBV4-2, the J call TRBJ2-4; TRBD2 matches 9 bases. The ends lost 0 bases at V and 4 bases at J; junction bases unmatched: 1. The CDR3 spans 15 residues. Germline V gene data show CDR1 as LGHNA and CDR2 as YNFKEQ. CDR3 bases: TGTGCCAGCAGCCAAGACGCGGGAGGGAAAAACATTCAGTACTTC. Its translation is CASSQDAGGKNIQYF.

This rearrangement joins TRBV19 to TRBJ1-2; D unresolved. Trimming left V 3 bases short and J 5 bases short, with 13 bases between. CDR1 is LNHDA, CDR2 SQIVND, per germline (reference sequence). The CDR3 is made up of 14 amino acids. The CDR3 DNA is TGTGCCAGTAGTATCGAGGTGCGACGTTATGGCTACACCTTC. The encoded protein is CASSIEVRRYGYTF.

CDR3 DNA sequence: TGTGCCAGCAGTGGGGCCGGGCTAGCGGGAGCTCGTGAGCAGTTCTTC. This sequence encodes CASSGAGLAGAREQFF. The rearrangement uses TRBV28 and TRBJ2-1, with 10 bases fitting TRBD2. CDR1 is MDHEN, CDR2 SYDVKM, per germline. The CDR3 contains 16 residues. V gave up 5 bases and J gave up 9 bases; unmatched junction bases: 13.

V is TRBV19 and J is TRBJ1-5, with 7 bases aligning to TRBD1. Germline CDR1 and CDR2: LNHDA and SQIVND (reference sequence). J lost 7 bases, V lost 7 bases, and 4 bases had no gene match. The CDR3 is made up of 12 amino acids. As DNA, the CDR3 is TGTGCCAGTAAGGGGGCCGGACAGCCCCAGCATTTT. This gives the protein CASKGAGQPQHF. The full variable domain, its missing parts supplied by reference TRBV19 and TRBJ1-5, is DGGITQSPKYLFRKEGQNVTLSCEQNLNHDAMYWYRQDPGQGLRLIYYSQIVNDFQKGDIAEGYSVSREKKESFPLTVTSAQKNPTAFYLCASKGAGQPQHFGDGTRLSIL.

This clone was found a few times. The chain recombines TRBV6-5 with TRBJ2-3; 10 nucleotides agree with TRBD2. CDR1 MNHEY and CDR2 SVGAGI come from the germline V gene. The length of the CDR3 is 15 residues. Unmatched junction bases numbered 1, after V lost 2 bases and J lost 2 bases. In DNA form, the CDR3 reads TGTGCCAGCAGTTACACTAGCGGGGTCACAGATACGCAGTATTTT. Its translation is CASSYTSGVTDTQYF.

The chain uses TRBV4-1 and TRBJ2-1; TRBD2 matches at 7 bases. The J segment lost 5 bases and the V segment lost 6 bases, leaving 13 bases of the junction unmatched. There are 16 residues in the CDR3. Germline V gene lookup returns CDR1 MGHRA and CDR2 YSYEKL. This chain's CDR3 is CASRRIERGINNEQFF. For the CDR3, the DNA is TGCGCCAGCAGACGGATAGAGCGGGGAATCAACAATGAGCAGTTCTTC.

The chain combines TRBV4-1 with TRBJ2-1, with TRBD2 matching 11 bases. The CDR3 has 15 residues. V was pared by 6 bases and J by 14 bases, with 15 bases of the junction left unmatched. Looked up from germline, CDR1 is MGHRA and CDR2 is YSYEKL. CDR3 nucleotides: TGCGCCAGCAGTCCCTATAGCGGGGGGGCCGTGGTCGAGTTCTTC. Translation: CASSPYSGGAVVEFF.

This clone was observed a few times. J is TRBJ2-1 and V is TRBV5-1; D perhaps matches TRBD2 (6 bases). The CDR3 loop spans 14 amino acids. The V gene's germline CDR1 is SGHRS and CDR2 YFSETQ. The V end was cut by 6 bases, the J end by 8 bases, with 18 bases between. CDR3 amino acids: CASKRDEKRDEQFF. CDR3 coding DNA: TGCGCCAGCAAACGGGACGAAAAGCGGGATGAGCAGTTCTTC.

The rearrangement uses TRBV7-2 and TRBJ2-7; 14 bases line up with TRBD2. With 2 bases clipped from V and 2 bases from J, the junction kept 8 bases outside the gene matches. The CDR3 length is 18 residues. Germline CDR1 is SGHTA and CDR2 is FQGNSA. CDR3 DNA: TGTGCCAGCAGCTTACGACTAGCGGGGGGGCCTACCCCCTACGAGCAGTACTTC. Its translation is CASSLRLAGGPTPYEQYF.

CDR3 sequence (DNA): TGTGCCAGCAGCCTAGGGACAGGGAGCGACGAGCAGTACTTC. The encoded protein is CASSLGTGSDEQYF. The gene calls are TRBV7-6 and TRBJ2-7; 9 bases line up with TRBD1. This CDR3 is 14 amino acids long. V trimming: 5 bases; J trimming: 5 bases; junction bases outside the gene matches: 7. Germline V gene sequence: CDR1 SGHVS, CDR2 FNYEAQ.

As to this clone: This sample also contains other DNA sequences that code for the same CDR3. The chain recombines TRBV5-4 with TRBJ2-1; possibly TRBD1 for D (6 bases). V was pared by 0 bases and J by 5 bases, with 12 bases between. The germline gives CDR1 SGHNT, CDR2 YYREEE (reference sequence). This CDR3 spans 15 amino acids. DNA for the CDR3: TGTGCCAGCAGCTTGGGGGGGCAGGGCCACAATGAGCAGTTCTTC. Protein product: CASSLGGQGHNEQFF.

V is TRBV5-1 and J is TRBJ2-3; the D is unclear. V was trimmed by 3 bases and J by 0 bases, leaving 8 bases between them. The CDR3 extends over 14 amino acids. CDR1 is SGHRS and CDR2 is YFSETQ in the germline V gene. This CDR3 is CASSSLLSTDTQYF. The CDR3 region has the DNA TGCGCCAGCAGCTCGTTACTCAGCACAGATACGCAGTATTTT.

The CDR3 coding sequence is TGTGCCAGCAGCTATCTGGGCAGGGGGCGAGGCCGGAGCTCCTACGAGCAGTACTTC. Amino acid sequence: CASSYLGRGRGRSSYEQYF. The J gene is TRBJ2-7, the V gene TRBV7-8; TRBD1 aligns across 8 bases. J gave up 0 bases and V 4 bases, and 17 bases lay outside the gene matches. Germline V gives CDR1 SGHVS, CDR2 FQNEAQ. CDR3 size: 19 residues.

This clone was counted only a few times. The chain links TRBV28 to TRBJ2-7, with TRBD2 as a possible D gene (7 bases). The length of the CDR3 is 14 residues. Deletions cut 6 bases from V and 7 bases from J, with 19 bases between. The V gene's germline CDR1 is MDHEN and CDR2 SYDVKM. CDR3 nucleotide sequence: TGTGCCAGCAGGGCTGGGGGGGCGTTGGGTGAGCAGTACTTC. Its translation: CASRAGGALGEQYF. The full variable domain, in which reference TRBV28 and TRBJ2-7 provide the parts outside the CDR3, is DVKVTQSSRYLVKRTGEKVFLECVQDMDHENMFWYRQDPGLGLRLIYFSYDVKMKEKGDIPEGYSVSREKKERFSLILESASTNQTSMYLCASRAGGALGEQYFGPGTRLTVT.

The gene calls are TRBV4-2 and TRBJ1-2; 7 nucleotides match TRBD1. The V gene's germline CDR1 is LGHNA and CDR2 YNFKEQ. The CDR3 is made up of 15 amino acids. V was clipped by 1 base and J by 5 bases; unmatched bases: 7. The CDR3 is CASSQVGTEKYGYTF. For the CDR3, the DNA is TGTGCCAGCAGCCAAGTGGGGACAGAAAAGTATGGCTACACCTTC.

This chain links TRBV5-1 with TRBJ2-2; D is perhaps TRBD1 (5 bases). V was shortened by 4 bases and J by 4 bases, with 14 bases between the two germline ends. CDR1 and CDR2 from the germline V gene are SGHRS and YFSETQ. The CDR3 loop spans 15 amino acids. CDR3 sequence: CASSLHGRVTGELFF. The CDR3 bases are TGCGCCAGCAGCCTTCACGGCAGGGTCACCGGGGAGCTGTTTTTT.

This clone is medium-sized within its sample. The V call is TRBV6-5, the J call TRBJ1-1, with D perhaps matching TRBD1 (6 bases). CDR1 is MNHEY, CDR2 SVGAGI, per germline. V lost 6 bases and J lost 1, with 9 bases in between. The CDR3 contains 13 residues. The CDR3 DNA sequence: TGTGCCAGCAGCCTGACAGGGAACACTGAAGCTTTCTTT. It specifies CASSLTGNTEAFF.

This clone was seen a handful of times. The V and J genes are TRBV9 and TRBJ2-7, with 10 bases fitting TRBD2. This CDR3 is 17 amino acids long. Trimming cost V 3 bases and J 2 bases; bases outside gene matches: 11. Germline assignment: CDR1 SGDLS and CDR2 YYNGEE. CDR3 residues: CASSAELSSGGAYEQYF. CDR3 nucleotides: TGTGCCAGCAGCGCAGAGCTATCCAGCGGGGGGGCCTACGAGCAGTACTTC.

The chain joins TRBV4-3 to TRBJ2-3; a weak D match, TRBD2 (5 bases). The V gene's germline CDR1 is LGHNA and CDR2 YSLEER. This CDR3 spans 15 amino acids. Trimming pared 1 base from V and 2 bases from J, leaving 10 bases between. CDR3 coding DNA: TGCGCCAGCAGCCAAGTCCTAGCCAACACAGATACGCAGTATTTT. Its protein product is CASSQVLANTDTQYF.

V usage is TRBV4-1 and J usage is TRBJ2-7; 8 bases are shared with TRBD2. The CDR3 contains 15 residues. V lost 3 bases to trimming and J lost 3 bases; unmatched junction nucleotides: 7. Germline V gene data show CDR1 as MGHRA and CDR2 as YSYEKL. CDR3 nucleotides: TGCGCCAGCAGCCACAGTAGCGGGATAAACTACGAGCAGTACTTC. Translation gives CASSHSSGINYEQYF.

The chain joins TRBV19 to TRBJ1-1; D not certain. Germline V CDR1 and CDR2: LNHDA, SQIVND (reference sequence). CDR3 length: 14 residues. V dropped 1 base and J dropped 1 base, with 7 bases sitting between them. CDR3 DNA sequence: TGTGCCAGTAGTATAGTTACTGCGAACACTGAAGCTTTCTTT. Translated: CASSIVTANTEAFF. The full variable domain, with the rest looked up from reference TRBV19 and TRBJ1-1, is DGGITQSPKYLFRKEGQNVTLSCEQNLNHDAMYWYRQDPGQGLRLIYYSQIVNDFQKGDIAEGYSVSREKKESFPLTVTSAQKNPTAFYLCASSIVTANTEAFFGQGTRLTVV.

CDR3 DNA sequence: TGTGCCTGGAGGGGGGTCGGGGAGGGCCGGGAGACCCAGTACTTC. Its translation is CAWRGVGEGRETQYF. The rearrangement uses TRBV30 and TRBJ2-5; 7 bases match TRBD2. V lost 3 bases and J lost 5; bases outside the gene matches: 12. Germline CDR1 reads GTSNPN; CDR2 reads SVGIG (reference sequence). CDR3 length equals 15 residues.

The chain joins TRBV11-3 to TRBJ2-2, with 8 bases that match TRBD1. With V trimmed by 8 bases and J by 3 bases, 2 bases remained unmatched. The CDR3 contains 13 residues. The germline V gene has CDR1 SGHNT and CDR2 YENEEA. The chain's CDR3 is CASGTGYTGELFF. CDR3 in DNA: TGTGCCAGCGGGACAGGATACACCGGGGAGCTGTTTTTT.

This chain links TRBV28 with TRBJ2-7, with a weak D call TRBD2 (7 bases). CDR3 size: 14 residues. Germline CDR1 reads MDHEN; CDR2 reads SYDVKM. V gave up 8 bases and J gave up 4 bases, with 18 bases separating them. CDR3 coding DNA: TGTGCCAGCCGGGTCGGGGGGCAGAGGTACGAGCAGTACTTC. Translated: CASRVGGQRYEQYF.

This chain joins TRBV7-9 and TRBJ2-1; D not certain. With 1 base removed from V and 13 bases from J, the gap between germline ends came to 8 bases. CDR3 length: 11 amino acids. Looked up from germline, CDR1 is SEHNR and CDR2 is FQNEAQ (reference sequence). CDR3 in DNA: TGTGCCAGCAGCTTAGGCCACAGACAGTTCTTC. Amino acids: CASSLGHRQFF. Using reference TRBV7-9 and TRBJ2-1 for the parts outside the CDR3, the full variable domain is DTGVSQNPRHKITKRGQNVTFRCDPISEHNRLYWYRQTLGQGPEFLTYFQNEAQLEKSRLLSDRFSAERPKGSFSTLEIQRTEQGDSAMYLCASSLGHRQFFGPGTRLTVL.

This clone is a singleton in its sample. This rearrangement joins TRBV10-3 to TRBJ1-4, with unresolved D. This CDR3 has 16 amino acids. Trimming pared 4 bases from V and 5 bases from J, leaving 17 bases between. Germline CDR1 and CDR2: ENHRY and SYGVKD. CDR3 nucleotides: TGTGCCATCAGTGGTACTCCGGGATCCGCAAATGAAAAACTGTTTTTT. It codes for CAISGTPGSANEKLFF.

The gene calls are TRBV6-6 and TRBJ1-5; no definite D call. This CDR3 spans 12 amino acids. Germline V lookup: CDR1 MNHNY, CDR2 SVGAGI (reference sequence). V gave up 10 bases and J gave up 4 bases, with 11 bases separating them. The CDR3 region has the DNA TGTGCCACACGTGGGCAGAATCAGCCCCAGCATTTT. Translation: CATRGQNQPQHF.

This rearrangement joins TRBV11-2 to TRBJ1-1, with 7 bases fitting TRBD1. The CDR3 length is 12 residues. CDR1 SGHAT and CDR2 FQNNGV come from the germline V gene. The V gene end was trimmed by 5 bases and the J gene end by 11 bases; junction bases not matched to a gene: 8. This CDR3 is CASSLGQLSAFF. The CDR3 DNA is TGTGCCAGCAGCCTGGGACAGTTGTCTGCTTTCTTT.

The chain recombines TRBV11-3 with TRBJ1-3; D uncertain. V lost 5 bases and J 4 bases, leaving 12 bases between the germline ends. The germline V gene has CDR1 SGHNT and CDR2 YENEEA. This CDR3 comprises 14 residues. This chain's CDR3 is CASSPSRIGNTIYF. Written as DNA, the CDR3 is TGTGCCAGCAGCCCTTCCAGGATCGGAAACACCATATATTTT.

A few counts support this clone. V gene TRBV5-1 combines with J gene TRBJ2-2; D perhaps matches TRBD2 (6 bases). V shed 4 bases and J shed 8 bases, with 15 bases lying between them. The CDR3 consists of 14 residues. Germline lookup yields CDR1 SGHRS and CDR2 YFSETQ. CDR3 sequence (DNA): TGCGCCAGCAGCGGACGAACGGGGGTAGGGGAGCTGTTTTTT. The encoded protein is CASSGRTGVGELFF.